One sample yielded the 9 T cell receptor beta chains listed below, sequenced in a study of cytomegalovirus exposure and HLA in healthy donors (TCRdb year 2017). The library was produced with the immunoSEQ multiplex PCR assay. For the multiplex PCR, a mixture combining 60 forward primers for TCR Vbeta segments and 13 reverse primers for TCR Jbeta segments was used. Imported from immuneACCESS, the table was reduced by TCRdb to in-frame sequences with V and J called. These copies leave out some clones; in studies compared against another copy, an unresolved V gene accounts for under half, and the cause of the remainder is not known. For this sample there are more than 85,000 clones; around 74% appear just once. The ten top clones hold around 2.1% of the sample. Sequenced sample: PBMCs. The receptors originated from a boy aged 5-17 years in good health and CMV-seronegative.

CDR3 region: CASSYRTGELFF. CDR3 nucleotide sequence: TGTGCCAGCAGTTACCGTACCGGGGAGCTGTTTTTT. The chain carries TRBV6-5 and TRBJ2-2; D is undetermined. CDR3 length: 12 amino acids. Looked up from germline, CDR1 is MNHEY and CDR2 is SVGAGI. V lost 2 bases to trimming and J lost 5 bases, with 3 bases between them.

This chain joins TRBV28 and TRBJ1-5; 8 bases match TRBD1. The germline gives CDR1 MDHEN, CDR2 SYDVKM. This CDR3 region has 14 residues. Trimming took 6 bases from V and 7 from J; bases not matched to a gene: 8. CDR3 bases: TGTGCCAGCAGGGAGACAGGGGTTAGGCAGCCCCAGCATTTT. Translating it yields CASRETGVRQPQHF.

The chain joins TRBV14 to TRBJ2-2; D remains ambiguous. CDR3 length equals 17 residues. CDR1 and CDR2 (germline): SGHDN, FVKESK. The germline V and J ends were trimmed by 0 bases and 2 bases, with 13 bases remaining between them. CDR3 nucleotides: TGTGCCAGCAGCCAAGACTTAGGCAGGCCCAACACCGGGGAGCTGTTTTTT. Its protein is CASSQDLGRPNTGELFF.

This clone occurred a few times. The J gene is TRBJ2-7, the V gene TRBV29-1; no firm D call. CDR1 is SQVTM, CDR2 ANQGSEA, per germline. The CDR3 loop spans 14 amino acids. V lost 3 bases and J lost 6, with 18 bases in between. The CDR3 DNA reads as TGCAGCGTTGACTCAGGCCAGACCTTTGGCGAGCAGTACTTC. It codes for CSVDSGQTFGEQYF.

V gene TRBV7-8 combines with J gene TRBJ1-3; the D gene is possibly TRBD1 (6 bases). CDR3 length equals 15 residues. CDR1 is SGHVS and CDR2 is FQNEAQ in the germline V gene. V was shortened by 5 bases and J by 1 base, with 12 bases between the two germline ends. This CDR3 is CASSATGLSGNTIYF. CDR3 sequence (DNA): TGTGCCAGCAGCGCCACAGGGTTATCTGGAAACACCATATATTTT.

The chain links TRBV9 to TRBJ2-3; TRBD2 matches at 14 bases. Germline V lookup: CDR1 SGDLS, CDR2 YYNGEE. The CDR3 spans 18 residues. The junction had 7 bases not matched to a gene; V was cut back by 2 bases and J by 2 bases. The DNA of the CDR3 is TGTGCCAGCAGCGTCCGACTAGCGGGAGGGCCTTACACAGATACGCAGTATTTT. Protein sequence: CASSVRLAGGPYTDTQYF.

J is TRBJ2-2 and V is TRBV2, with TRBD2 as a possible D gene (6 bases). V lost 3 bases and J 5 bases, leaving 13 bases between the germline ends. Germline loops: CDR1 SNHLY, CDR2 FYNNEI. There are 15 residues in the CDR3. The CDR3 sequence is CASSEGGRGTGELFF. CDR3 DNA: TGTGCCAGCAGTGAGGGAGGCCGGGGTACCGGGGAGCTGTTTTTT. Supplemented by reference TRBV2 and TRBJ2-2, the full variable domain reads EPEVTQTPSHQVTQMGQEVILRCVPISNHLYFYWYRQILGQKVEFLVSFYNNEISEKSEIFDDQFSVERPDGSNFTLKIRSTKLEDSAMYFCASSEGGRGTGELFFGEGSRLTVL.

V and J are TRBV2 and TRBJ2-3; D ambiguous. Germline-derived CDR1 and CDR2 are SNHLY and FYNNEI. The CDR3 covers 10 residues. Trimming shortened V by 8 bases and J by 8 bases, and 8 bases separated the two germline ends. Here the CDR3 reads CASLRGTQYF. The CDR3 DNA sequence: TGTGCCAGCCTACGCGGTACGCAGTATTTT.

This rearrangement joins TRBV15 to TRBJ2-2; TRBD2 is a possible D gene (6 bases). Trimming shortened V by 5 bases and J by 6 bases, and 16 bases separated the two germline ends. The CDR3 is 15 amino acids. Germline V lookup: CDR1 LNHNV, CDR2 YYDKDF (reference sequence). CDR3: CATSRTAEGAGELFF. The CDR3 DNA reads as TGTGCCACCAGCCGCACCGCGGAGGGCGCCGGGGAGCTGTTTTTT.